What follows describes a single TCR beta chain. Its antigen is unidentified. Compared with germline, one end of the junction differs, possibly owing to a read error. The data derive from a study of tumor-infiltrating lymphocytes in primary liver carcinoma. Study background: The patients comprised men and women between the ages of 30 and 69 years. Points from the study as a whole: About 8-25% of top clones, no more, were shared by all five regions.

From about 20-30 mg of unsorted bulk tissue, DNA and RNA were co-extracted together. Resection treated the patients' primary liver carcinoma. At sampling, these chronic HBV carriers had received no treatment. Starting material of about 480 ng total RNA yielded TCR beta cDNA via a constant-region primer. Libraries covering TCR beta were generated through three nested multiplex PCR rounds (using a slightly modified ARM-PCR). A C-beta reverse primer was combined with TRBV1-TRBV30 forward primers in the first two PCR rounds, and each round had approximately 10 cycles. A single record per CDR3 protein comes from TCRdb applying MiXCR to the multiplex PCR reads. The table shows 20,000 to 25,000 distinct CDR3 sequences, with about three quarters occurring only once. CDR3 length: 18 residues. CDR1 and CDR2 (germline): SGHNT, YYREEE (reference sequence).

The TCR originated in a woman aged 25 to 45 with primary liver carcinoma and hepatitis B virus infection. The rearrangement uses TRBV5-4 and TRBJ2-3; 8 nucleotides align to TRBD2. The sample was liver tumor tissue from sampling region 1. Subset specified: tumor region T1, superior pole. The CDR3 region has the DNA TGTGCCAGCAGTAACCCGGCGGCAAGCGGGAGTCGGACAGATACGCACTATTTC. This encodes CASSNPAASGSRTDTHYF.